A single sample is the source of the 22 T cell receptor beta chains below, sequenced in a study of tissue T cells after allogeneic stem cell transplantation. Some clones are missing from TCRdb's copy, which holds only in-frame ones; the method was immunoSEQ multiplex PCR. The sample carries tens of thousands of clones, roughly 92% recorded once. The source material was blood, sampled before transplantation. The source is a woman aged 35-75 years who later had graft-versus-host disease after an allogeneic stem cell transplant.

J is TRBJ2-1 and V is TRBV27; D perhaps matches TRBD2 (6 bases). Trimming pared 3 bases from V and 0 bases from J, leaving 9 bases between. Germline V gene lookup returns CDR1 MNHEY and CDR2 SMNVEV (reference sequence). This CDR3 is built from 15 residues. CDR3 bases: TGTGCCAGCAGTTTTCTCGGGGGCTCCTACAATGAGCAGTTCTTC. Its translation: CASSFLGGSYNEQFF.

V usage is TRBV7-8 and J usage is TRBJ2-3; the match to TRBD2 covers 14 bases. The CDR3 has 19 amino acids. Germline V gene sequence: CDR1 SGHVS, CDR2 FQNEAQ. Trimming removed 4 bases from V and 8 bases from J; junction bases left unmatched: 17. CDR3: CASSYTHRLAGGPSTTQYF. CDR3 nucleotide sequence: TGTGCCAGCAGCTATACCCACAGACTAGCGGGAGGGCCCTCAACTACGCAGTATTTT.

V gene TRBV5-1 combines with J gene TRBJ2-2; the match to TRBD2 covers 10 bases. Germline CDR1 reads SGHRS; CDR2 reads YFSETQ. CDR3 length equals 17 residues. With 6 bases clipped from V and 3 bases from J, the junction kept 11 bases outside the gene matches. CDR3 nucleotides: TGCGCCAGCACATTAAGACTAGCGGGTGAAGACACCGGGGAGCTGTTTTTT. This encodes CASTLRLAGEDTGELFF.

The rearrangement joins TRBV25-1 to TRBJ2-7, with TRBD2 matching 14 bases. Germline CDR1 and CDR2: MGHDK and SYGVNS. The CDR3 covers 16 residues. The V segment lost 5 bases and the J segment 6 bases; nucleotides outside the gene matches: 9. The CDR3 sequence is CASSKTPGLAGAEQYF. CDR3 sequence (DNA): TGTGCCAGCAGTAAAACACCGGGACTAGCGGGAGCCGAGCAGTACTTC.

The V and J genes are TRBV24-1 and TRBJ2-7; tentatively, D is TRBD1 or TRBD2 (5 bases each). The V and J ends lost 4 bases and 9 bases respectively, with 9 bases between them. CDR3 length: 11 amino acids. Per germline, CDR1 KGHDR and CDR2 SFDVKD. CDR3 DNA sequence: TGTGCCACCAGTGAGGGGACCGCGCAGTACTTC. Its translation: CATSEGTAQYF.

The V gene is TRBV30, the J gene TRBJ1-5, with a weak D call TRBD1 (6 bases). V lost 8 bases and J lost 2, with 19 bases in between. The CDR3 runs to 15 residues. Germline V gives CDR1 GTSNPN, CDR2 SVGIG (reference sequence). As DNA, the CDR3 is TGTGCCCTGCAAGAGGGGGTCGGTGGCAATCAGCCCCAGCATTTT. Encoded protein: CALQEGVGGNQPQHF.

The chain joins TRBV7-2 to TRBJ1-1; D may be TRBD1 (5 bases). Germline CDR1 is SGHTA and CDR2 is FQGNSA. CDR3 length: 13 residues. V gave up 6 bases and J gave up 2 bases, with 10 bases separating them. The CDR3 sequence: CASRPGVNTEAFF. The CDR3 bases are TGTGCCAGCAGACCGGGGGTTAACACTGAAGCTTTCTTT.

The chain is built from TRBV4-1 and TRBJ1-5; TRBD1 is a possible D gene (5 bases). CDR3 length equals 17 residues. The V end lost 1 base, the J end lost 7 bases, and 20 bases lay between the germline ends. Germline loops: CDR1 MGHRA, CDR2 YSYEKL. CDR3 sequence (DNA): TGCGCCAGCAGCCAAGTCGGTGGGAGACAGTGGGGACAGCCCCAGCATTTT. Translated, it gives CASSQVGGRQWGQPQHF.

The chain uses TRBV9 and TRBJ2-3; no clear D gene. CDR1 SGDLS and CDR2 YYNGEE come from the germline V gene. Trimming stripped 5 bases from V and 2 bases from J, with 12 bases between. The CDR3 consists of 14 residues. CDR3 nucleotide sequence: TGTGCCAGCAGTCGGAAAGAACTCACAGATACGCAGTATTTT. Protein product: CASSRKELTDTQYF.

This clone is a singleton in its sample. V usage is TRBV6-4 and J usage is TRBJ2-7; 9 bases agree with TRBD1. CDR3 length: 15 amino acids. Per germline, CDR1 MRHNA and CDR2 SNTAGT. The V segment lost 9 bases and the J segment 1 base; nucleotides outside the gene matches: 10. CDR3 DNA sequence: TGTGCCAGGACTAAAGGACAGGGGCAATCCTACGAGCAGTACTTC. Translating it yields CARTKGQGQSYEQYF.

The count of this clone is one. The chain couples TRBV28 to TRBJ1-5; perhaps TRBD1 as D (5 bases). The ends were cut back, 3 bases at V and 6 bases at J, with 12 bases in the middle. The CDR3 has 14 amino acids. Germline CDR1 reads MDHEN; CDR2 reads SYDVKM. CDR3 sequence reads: CASSFVGAGQPQHF. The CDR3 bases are TGTGCCAGCAGTTTCGTAGGGGCAGGTCAGCCCCAGCATTTT.

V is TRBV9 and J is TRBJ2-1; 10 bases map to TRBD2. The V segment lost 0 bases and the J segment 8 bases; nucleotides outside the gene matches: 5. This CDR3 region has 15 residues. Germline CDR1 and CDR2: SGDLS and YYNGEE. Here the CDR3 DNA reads TGTGCCAGCAGCGTAGGAAGCGGGAGGGCTGATGAGCAGTTCTTC. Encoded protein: CASSVGSGRADEQFF.

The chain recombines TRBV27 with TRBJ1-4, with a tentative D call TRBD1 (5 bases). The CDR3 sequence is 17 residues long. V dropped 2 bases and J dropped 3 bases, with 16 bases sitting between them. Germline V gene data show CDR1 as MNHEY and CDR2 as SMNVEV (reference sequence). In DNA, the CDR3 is TGTGCCAGCAGTTTAGCCCTTCCCGACAGTTCTAATGAAAAACTGTTTTTT. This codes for CASSLALPDSSNEKLFF. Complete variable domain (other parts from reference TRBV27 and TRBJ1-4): EAQVTQNPRYLITVTGKKLTVTCSQNMNHEYMSWYRQDPGLGLRQIYYSMNVEVTDKGDVPEGYKVSRKEKRNFPLILESPSPNQTSLYFCASSLALPDSSNEKLFFGSGTQLSVL.

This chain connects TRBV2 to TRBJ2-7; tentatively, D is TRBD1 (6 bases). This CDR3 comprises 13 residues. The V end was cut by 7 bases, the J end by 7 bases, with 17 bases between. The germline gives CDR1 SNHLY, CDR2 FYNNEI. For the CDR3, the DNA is TGTGCCAGCACGGCGGCTCCTAGGGGGGAGCAGTACTTC. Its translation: CASTAAPRGEQYF.

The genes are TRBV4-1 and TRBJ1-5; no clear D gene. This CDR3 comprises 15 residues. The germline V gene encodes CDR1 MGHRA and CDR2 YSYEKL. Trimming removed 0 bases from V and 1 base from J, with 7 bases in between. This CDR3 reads CASSQEELSNQPQHF. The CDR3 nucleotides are TGCGCCAGCAGCCAAGAAGAGTTGAGCAATCAGCCCCAGCATTTT.

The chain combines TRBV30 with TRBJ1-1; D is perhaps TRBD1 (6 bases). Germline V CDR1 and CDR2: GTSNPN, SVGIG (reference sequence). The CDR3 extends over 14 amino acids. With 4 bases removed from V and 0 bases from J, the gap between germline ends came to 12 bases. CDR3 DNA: TGTGCCTGGAAAAGGGACATACTGAACACTGAAGCTTTCTTT. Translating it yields CAWKRDILNTEAFF.

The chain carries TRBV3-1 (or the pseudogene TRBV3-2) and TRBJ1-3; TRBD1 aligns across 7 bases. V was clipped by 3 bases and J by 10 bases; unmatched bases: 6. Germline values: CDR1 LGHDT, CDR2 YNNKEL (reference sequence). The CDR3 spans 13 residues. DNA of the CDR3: TGTGCCAGCAGCCATCCCCGACAGGGAACCATATATTTT. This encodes CASSHPRQGTIYF.

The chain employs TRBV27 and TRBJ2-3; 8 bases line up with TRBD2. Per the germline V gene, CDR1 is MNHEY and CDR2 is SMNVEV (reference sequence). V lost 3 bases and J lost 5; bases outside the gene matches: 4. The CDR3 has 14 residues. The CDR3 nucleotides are TGTGCCAGCAGTTTGTTAGCGGGAAGAGATACGCAGTATTTT. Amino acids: CASSLLAGRDTQYF.

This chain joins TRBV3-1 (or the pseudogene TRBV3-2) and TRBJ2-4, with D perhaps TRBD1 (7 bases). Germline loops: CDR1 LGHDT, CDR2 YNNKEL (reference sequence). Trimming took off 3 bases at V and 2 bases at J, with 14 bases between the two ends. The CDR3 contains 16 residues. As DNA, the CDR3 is TGTGCCAGCAGCCATCCCAGGGGGGTTTCCAAAAACATTCAGTACTTC. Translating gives CASSHPRGVSKNIQYF.

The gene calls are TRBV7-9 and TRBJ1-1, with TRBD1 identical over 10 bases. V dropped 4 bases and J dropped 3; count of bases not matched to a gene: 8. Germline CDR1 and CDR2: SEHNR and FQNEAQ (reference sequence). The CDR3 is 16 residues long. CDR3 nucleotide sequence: TGTGCCAGCAGCTCGCCGCTGGGACAGGGGTACACTGAAGCTTTCTTT. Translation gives CASSSPLGQGYTEAFF.

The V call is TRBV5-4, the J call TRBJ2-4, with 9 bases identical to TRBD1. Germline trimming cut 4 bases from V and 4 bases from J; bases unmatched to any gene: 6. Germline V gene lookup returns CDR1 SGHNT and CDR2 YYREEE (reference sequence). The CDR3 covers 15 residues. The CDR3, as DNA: TGTGCCAGCAGCCCTGGACAGGGGAGAAAAAACATTCAGTACTTC. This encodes CASSPGQGRKNIQYF.

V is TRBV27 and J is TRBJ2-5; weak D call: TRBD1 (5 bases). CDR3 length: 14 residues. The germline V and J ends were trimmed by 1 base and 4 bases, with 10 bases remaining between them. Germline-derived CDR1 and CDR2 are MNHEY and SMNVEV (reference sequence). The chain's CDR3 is CASSLLPGRETQYF. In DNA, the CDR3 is TGTGCCAGCAGTTTATTACCAGGGCGAGAGACCCAGTACTTC.